This T cell receptor (beta chain) was sequenced during a study of blood T cells in healthy people across ages. Then a second PCR, running roughly 7 to 11 cycles, was carried out with a sample-barcoded 5' primer and a J-beta primer mix. Via MiXCR, TCRdb re-called the 5' RACE reads, giving one row per CDR3 protein. This table holds around 2 million distinct CDR3 sequences, roughly two fifths found once. The germline gives CDR1 MNHEY, CDR2 SVGAGI. V was clipped by 0 bases and J by 5 bases, with 13 bases between them. The CDR3 has 15 residues. This clonotype was seen only a few times. The clonotype originates from a human donor in good health. Sequencing was performed on blood. The chain links TRBV6-5 to TRBJ2-5, with a weak D call TRBD1 (6 bases). The DNA for the CDR3 is TGTGCCAGCAGTTACTCGCAGGGGATGGGGGAGACCCAGTACTTC. Translation: CASSYSQGMGETQYF.